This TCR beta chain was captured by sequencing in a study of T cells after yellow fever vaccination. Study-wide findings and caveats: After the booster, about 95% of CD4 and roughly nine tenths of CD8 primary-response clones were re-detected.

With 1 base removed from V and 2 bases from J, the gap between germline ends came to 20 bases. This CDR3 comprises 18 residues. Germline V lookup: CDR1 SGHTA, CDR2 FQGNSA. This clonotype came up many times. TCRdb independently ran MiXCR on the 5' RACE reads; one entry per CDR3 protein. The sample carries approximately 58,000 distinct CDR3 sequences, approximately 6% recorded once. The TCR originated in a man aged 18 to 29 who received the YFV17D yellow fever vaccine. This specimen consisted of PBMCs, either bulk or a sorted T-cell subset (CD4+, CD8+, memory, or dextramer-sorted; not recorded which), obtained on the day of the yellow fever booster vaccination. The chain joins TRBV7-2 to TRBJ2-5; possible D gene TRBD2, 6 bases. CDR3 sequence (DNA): TGTGCCAGCAGCTTAGACATCTCACTAGCTGGGGGACAAGAGACCCAGTACTTC. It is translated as CASSLDISLAGGQETQYF.